These T cell receptor beta chains were read from a single sample in a study of T cell repertoires in cytomegalovirus infection. TCRdb re-analysed the reads in MiXCR, keeping a single row per CDR3 protein. Here the sample spans fewer than 550,000 distinct CDR3 sequences, 16% being singletons. Sequencing was done on a sample of CD8+ T cells from PBMCs. These receptors were taken from a human donor in good health (CMV status not recorded). Some clones in this sample may be carry-over from other donors' samples. Both conserved end residues are part of each CDR3. The D gene is left open where the match is weak. Clone sizes are given selectively: once, few, many, or a class where the clone is expanded.

D	size	length	V	J	CDR3	DNA
TRBD1	.	15	TRBV28	TRBJ2-1	CANTSGQGTGDEQFF	TGTGCCAACACCTCGGGACAGGGAACCGGCGATGAGCAGTTCTTC
TRBD1	many	15	TRBV10-3	TRBJ2-2	CAISELGTDTGELFF	TGTGCCATCAGTGAGCTAGGGACAGACACCGGGGAGCTGTTTTTT
.	.	15	TRBV30	TRBJ2-1	CAWSVLSKTNNEQFF	TGTGCCTGGAGTGTACTGTCGAAGACAAACAATGAGCAGTTCTTC
TRBD2	many	20	TRBV7-9	TRBJ2-1	CASSPIPGLAEGSSYNEQFF	TGTGCCAGCAGCCCTATCCCCGGACTAGCGGAAGGAAGCTCCTACAATGAGCAGTTCTTC
TRBD2	many	15	TRBV7-6	TRBJ2-7	CASSQASGNFYEQYF	TGTGCCAGCAGCCAGGCTAGCGGAAACTTCTACGAGCAGTACTTC
.	.	13	TRBV4-1	TRBJ2-7	CASSQDKSYEQYF	TGCGCCAGCAGCCAAGATAAATCCTACGAGCAGTACTTC
.	many	15	TRBV4-1	TRBJ1-2	CASSQDFRVVYGYTF	TGCGCCAGCAGCCAAGACTTCAGGGTCGTCTATGGCTACACCTTC
.	many	14	TRBV7-8	TRBJ2-1	CASSLVATGRDLLF	TGTGCCAGCAGCTTAGTAGCGACAGGGCGGGATCTCCTCTTC
.	.	16	TRBV18	TRBJ2-3	CASSPPTGRVTDTQYF	TGTGCCAGCTCACCACCAACTGGCAGAGTCACAGATACGCAGTATTTT
.	.	13	TRBV6-6	TRBJ2-5	CASSWTYQETQYF	TGTGCCAGCAGCTGGACGTACCAAGAGACCCAGTACTTC
.	many	21	TRBV24-1	TRBJ1-3	CATSATRPLLEGVISGNTIYF	TGTGCCACCAGTGCCACCAGACCCCTCCTGGAGGGTGTAATATCTGGAAACACCATATATTTT
TRBD1	many	16	TRBV7-6	TRBJ2-5	CASSLDRGLGQETQYF	TGTGCCAGCAGCTTAGACAGGGGGCTCGGACAAGAGACCCAGTACTTC
.	many	12	TRBV28	TRBJ1-2	CASRAGGYGYTF	TGTGCCAGCAGAGCCGGGGGCTATGGCTACACCTTC
.	.	12	TRBV30	TRBJ2-4	CAWRSDKNIQYF	TGTGCCTGGAGAAGCGATAAGAACATTCAGTACTTC
TRBD1	many	15	TRBV19	TRBJ2-1	CASSAPGQVENEQFF	TGTGCCAGTAGCGCACCCGGACAGGTCGAGAATGAGCAGTTCTTC
.	.	12	TRBV12-3/TRBV12-4	TRBJ1-2	CASRVGPAGYTF	TGTGCCAGCCGGGTCGGGCCTGCTGGCTACACCTTC
TRBD1	.	17	TRBV12-3/TRBV12-4	TRBJ2-1	CASSAPRTGGPSNEQFF	TGTGCCAGCAGTGCACCCCGGACAGGGGGCCCCTCGAATGAGCAGTTCTTC
TRBD1	many	19	TRBV20-1	TRBJ1-3	CSAIGGGTGALPTGNTIYF	TGCAGTGCTATAGGGGGGGGGACAGGGGCCCTACCCACTGGAAACACCATATATTTT
.	.	15	TRBV9	TRBJ2-1	CASSVWGRPGDEQFF	TGTGCCAGCAGCGTTTGGGGTCGGCCAGGCGATGAGCAGTTCTTC
TRBD1	few	15	TRBV5-1	TRBJ2-2	CASSWDTGGYGELFF	TGCGCCAGCAGCTGGGATACAGGGGGCTATGGGGAGCTGTTTTTT
.	few	14	TRBV27	TRBJ1-2	CASRGGEPIYGYTF	TGTGCCAGCAGAGGGGGGGAACCTATCTATGGCTACACCTTC
.	.	14	TRBV7-9	TRBJ2-7	CASSLSRVDNEQYF	TGTGCCAGCAGCTTAAGCAGGGTAGATAACGAGCAGTACTTC
.	many	14	TRBV10-3	TRBJ2-7	CAISESDYSYEQYF	TGTGCCATCAGTGAGTCGGACTACTCCTACGAGCAGTACTTC
TRBD2	many	17	TRBV11-2	TRBJ2-1	CASSFWTSGKTYNEQFF	TGTGCCAGCAGCTTCTGGACTAGCGGGAAGACCTACAATGAGCAGTTCTTC
.	.	14	TRBV19	TRBJ2-6	CASSIASGANVLTF	TGTGCCAGTAGTATAGCCTCTGGGGCCAACGTCCTGACTTTC
.	many	11	TRBV27	TRBJ2-5	CASSSQETQYF	TGTGCCAGCAGCTCCCAGGAGACCCAGTACTTC
TRBD2	.	16	TRBV28	TRBJ2-3	CASSQRLAAFTDTQYF	TGTGCCAGCAGTCAAAGACTAGCGGCCTTCACAGATACGCAGTATTTT
.	many	13	TRBV7-9	TRBJ1-4	CASVQTAGEKLFF	TGTGCCAGCGTTCAAACAGCGGGGGAAAAACTGTTTTTT
.	many	15	TRBV7-9	TRBJ2-2	CASSTRTANTGELFF	TGTGCCAGCAGCACACGGACAGCGAACACCGGGGAGCTGTTTTTT
.	.	13	TRBV5-4	TRBJ2-1	CASSLLSRDEQFF	TGTGCCAGCAGCTTGCTTAGCAGGGATGAGCAGTTCTTC
TRBD2	.	15	TRBV13	TRBJ2-7	CASGDSGRESYEQYF	TGTGCCAGCGGTGATAGCGGGAGGGAATCCTACGAGCAGTACTTC
.	.	15	TRBV5-4	TRBJ2-6	CASSPTSSGANVLTF	TGTGCCAGCAGCCCTACATCCTCTGGGGCCAACGTCCTGACTTTC
.	.	19	TRBV7-4	TRBJ2-2	CASSLQSGMAEANTGELFF	TGTGCCAGCAGCTTACAATCCGGTATGGCAGAGGCGAACACCGGGGAGCTGTTTTTT
TRBD2	many	16	TRBV11-2	TRBJ2-1	CASSLDGGLAVNEQFF	TGTGCCAGCAGCTTAGATGGAGGACTAGCAGTCAATGAGCAGTTCTTC
.	.	14	TRBV6-5	TRBJ1-1	CASSYDGGNTEAFF	TGTGCCAGCAGTTACGATGGGGGAAACACTGAAGCTTTCTTT
.	.	15	TRBV30	TRBJ2-1	CAWTLTMGYYNEQFF	TGTGCCTGGACTCTCACCATGGGGTACTACAATGAGCAGTTCTTC
.	few	13	TRBV20-1	TRBJ1-4	CSAFPLGSEKLFF	TGCAGTGCTTTCCCCCTGGGGAGTGAAAAACTGTTTTTT
TRBD2	many	16	TRBV12-3/TRBV12-4	TRBJ2-7	CASSTPRSGAFYEQYF	TGTGCCAGCAGTACCCCCCGGAGCGGGGCCTTTTACGAGCAGTACTTC
.	many	15	TRBV27	TRBJ2-6	CASSLSFPGANVLTF	TGTGCCAGCAGTTTATCCTTTCCTGGGGCCAACGTCCTGACTTTC
.	many	12	TRBV7-9	TRBJ1-1	CASSLVGFEAFF	TGTGCCAGCAGCTTAGTAGGTTTTGAAGCTTTCTTT
TRBD2	many	17	TRBV12-3/TRBV12-4	TRBJ2-1	CASSAQGWRGAYNEQFF	TGTGCCAGCAGTGCCCAGGGTTGGCGGGGGGCCTACAATGAGCAGTTCTTC
TRBD2	few	16	TRBV2	TRBJ2-5	CASSEGTSGRGETQYF	TGTGCCAGCAGTGAAGGGACTAGCGGGAGGGGGGAGACCCAGTACTTC
TRBD1	few	17	TRBV5-4	TRBJ1-2	CASSWDARGQGGEGYTF	TGTGCCAGCAGCTGGGACGCTAGGGGACAGGGCGGAGAGGGCTACACCTTC
.	many	15	TRBV19	TRBJ2-2	CASRSRLQGTGELFF	TGTGCCAGTAGGTCGAGGCTCCAGGGCACCGGGGAGCTGTTTTTT